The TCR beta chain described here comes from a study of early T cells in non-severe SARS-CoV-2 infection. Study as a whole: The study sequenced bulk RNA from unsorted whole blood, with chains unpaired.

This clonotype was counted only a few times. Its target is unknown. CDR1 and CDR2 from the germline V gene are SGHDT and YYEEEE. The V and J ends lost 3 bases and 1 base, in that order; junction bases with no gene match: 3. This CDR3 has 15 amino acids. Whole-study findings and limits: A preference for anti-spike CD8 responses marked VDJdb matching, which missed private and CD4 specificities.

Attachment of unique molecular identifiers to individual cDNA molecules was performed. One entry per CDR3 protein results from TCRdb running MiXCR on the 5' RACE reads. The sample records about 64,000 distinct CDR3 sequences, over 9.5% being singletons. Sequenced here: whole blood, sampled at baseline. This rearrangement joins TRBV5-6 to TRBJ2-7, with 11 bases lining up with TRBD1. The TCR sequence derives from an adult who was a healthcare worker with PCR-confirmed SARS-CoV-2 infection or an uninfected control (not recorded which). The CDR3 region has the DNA TGTGCCAGCAGCTCAGGACAGGGGGCTTCCTACGAGCAGTACTTC. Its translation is CASSSGQGASYEQYF. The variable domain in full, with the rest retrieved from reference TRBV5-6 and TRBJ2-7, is DAGVTQSPTHLIKTRGQQVTLRCSPKSGHDTVSWYQQALGQGPQFIFQYYEEEERQRGNFPDRFSGHQFPNYSSELNVNALLLGDSALYLCASSSGQGASYEQYFGPGTRLTVT.